A single sample is the source of the 24 T cell receptor beta chains below, sequenced in a study. TCRdb fed the 5' RACE reads into MiXCR, producing one record per CDR3 protein. The top ten clones hold about 3.9% of a sample with roughly 44,000 distinct CDR3 sequences, 25% to 35% of them seen once. Material for sequencing was memory CD4+ T cells sorted from a lymph node. The subset denotes: memory CD4+ T cells, CD4+CD45RO+CD25-. These receptors all stem from a female donor with breast cancer.

This clonotype was recorded a few times. The gene calls are TRBV11-3 and TRBJ2-7, with TRBD1 identical over 7 bases. CDR1 and CDR2 (germline): SGHNT, YENEEA. Losses at the gene ends were 5 bases for V and 3 bases for J; bases not matched to a gene: 4. This CDR3 is built from 13 residues. The CDR3 region is CASSPGDSYEQYF. CDR3 coding DNA: TGTGCCAGCAGCCCTGGGGACAGCTACGAGCAGTACTTC.

This clonotype was recorded a few times. The chain has TRBV7-2 and TRBJ2-7, with 7 bases identical to TRBD2. Germline V lookup: CDR1 SGHTA, CDR2 FQGNSA. J was trimmed by 3 bases and V by 5 bases; bases with no gene match: 10. The CDR3 has 15 amino acids. The CDR3 DNA reads TGTGCCAGCAGCCCCAGCGGGACTTCTTACTACGAGCAGTACTTC. This encodes CASSPSGTSYYEQYF. Supplemented by reference TRBV7-2 and TRBJ2-7, the full variable domain reads GAGVSQSPSNKVTEKGKDVELRCDPISGHTALYWYRQSLGQGLEFLIYFQGNSAPDKSGLPSDRFSAERTGGSVSTLTIQRTQQEDSAVYLCASSPSGTSYYEQYFGPGTRLTVT.

V gene TRBV25-1 combines with J gene TRBJ2-3, with no clear D. With 5 bases removed from V and 5 bases from J, the gap between germline ends came to 11 bases. This CDR3 contains 13 residues. The germline V gene encodes CDR1 MGHDK and CDR2 SYGVNS. In DNA, the CDR3 is TGTGCCAGCAGTCCCCCGGTTCGAGATACGCAGTATTTT. The encoded protein is CASSPPVRDTQYF.

By share of the sample, this clonotype is medium-sized. The genes are TRBV5-1 and TRBJ2-3; TRBD2 matches 14 bases. Germline V gene lookup returns CDR1 SGHRS and CDR2 YFSETQ. J was trimmed by 6 bases and V by 4 bases; bases with no gene match: 7. This CDR3 has 16 residues. The CDR3 sequence: CASSPRTSGRTDTQYF. The DNA of the CDR3 is TGCGCCAGCAGCCCTCGGACTAGCGGGAGGACCGATACGCAGTATTTT.

This clonotype turned up a few times. This chain uses TRBV7-8 with TRBJ1-4; D gene uncertain. CDR1 is SGHVS, CDR2 FQNEAQ, per germline. CDR3 length: 12 residues. V shed 0 bases and J shed 10 bases, with 6 bases lying between them. The CDR3 region has the DNA TGTGCCAGCAGCTTAGCAAGTGGAAAACTGTTTTTT. Protein product: CASSLASGKLFF.

Many counts were recorded for this clonotype. The rearrangement uses TRBV20-1 and TRBJ2-5, with 7 bases aligning to TRBD2. Germline trimming cut 6 bases from V and 4 bases from J; bases unmatched to any gene: 8. CDR1 DFQATT and CDR2 SNEGSKA come from the germline V gene (reference sequence). The CDR3 has 13 amino acids. The CDR3 spells CSATPLARETQYF. CDR3 bases: TGCAGTGCCACCCCACTAGCGCGAGAGACCCAGTACTTC.

V usage is TRBV6-1 and J usage is TRBJ1-5; 11 bases match TRBD1. The CDR3 covers 14 residues. Looked up from germline, CDR1 is MNHNS and CDR2 is SASEGT. The V segment lost 4 bases and the J segment 7 bases; nucleotides outside the gene matches: 3. The DNA for the CDR3 is TGTGCCAGCAGTGGGACAGGGGGCTGGCAGCCCCAGCATTTT. It yields the protein CASSGTGGWQPQHF.

This clonotype was counted between two and nine times. In DNA form, the CDR3 reads TGTGCCAGCAGTTACTCTGGTCGAAATGAGCAGTTCTTC. Protein sequence: CASSYSGRNEQFF. This chain links TRBV6-5 with TRBJ2-1; no clear D gene. CDR3 length equals 13 residues. Germline V CDR1 and CDR2: MNHEY, SVGAGI. The germline V and J ends were trimmed by 0 bases and 7 bases, with 7 bases remaining between them.

This chain uses TRBV7-2 with TRBJ2-5; 8 positions agree with TRBD1. Germline loops: CDR1 SGHTA, CDR2 FQGNSA. The CDR3 is made up of 14 amino acids. After removal of 5 bases from V and 3 bases from J, the junction contained 5 bases not matched to a gene. In DNA, the CDR3 is TGTGCCAGCAGCCCATCGACAGGGGAAGAGACCCAGTACTTC. Protein product: CASSPSTGEETQYF.

The table lists this clonotype with a few counts. The V and J genes are TRBV6-5 and TRBJ1-2; D possibly corresponds to TRBD1 (5 bases). V dropped 5 bases and J dropped 4 bases, with 8 bases sitting between them. Germline V CDR1 and CDR2: MNHEY, SVGAGI. The CDR3 is made up of 12 amino acids. The chain's CDR3 is CASSRDGYGYTF. CDR3 nucleotides: TGTGCCAGCAGTCGGGACGGCTATGGCTACACCTTC.

This clonotype was seen many times. The J gene is TRBJ1-1, the V gene TRBV10-3, with D perhaps matching TRBD1 (6 bases). The germline V gene has CDR1 ENHRY and CDR2 SYGVKD. V lost 4 bases to trimming and J lost 5 bases, with 17 bases between them. CDR3 length: 15 residues. This CDR3 is CAISGRDTADTEAFF. In nucleotides, the CDR3 is TGTGCCATCAGTGGGCGGGACACGGCGGATACTGAAGCTTTCTTT.

A remark on this clonotype: A read error may account for a junction end that differs from germline. The J gene is TRBJ2-1, the V gene TRBV20-1; TRBD2 is a possible D gene (5 bases). Germline-derived CDR1 and CDR2 are DFQATT and SNEGSKA (reference sequence). The CDR3 extends over 11 amino acids. The CDR3 loop is CSTRTYNEQFF. CDR3 DNA: TGCAGTACTAGAACGTACAATGAGCAGTTCTTC.

This clonotype has a count of ten or more. The CDR3 reads CASTETEYSNQPQHF. The DNA for the CDR3 is TGTGCCAGCACAGAGACAGAGTATAGCAATCAGCCCCAGCATTTT. The chain joins TRBV6-5 to TRBJ1-5, with TRBD1 as a possible D gene (5 bases). Trimming took 7 bases from V and 0 from J, leaving 13 bases between them. CDR1 MNHEY and CDR2 SVGAGI come from the germline V gene. CDR3 size: 15 residues.

The chain is built from TRBV3-1 and TRBJ2-7; D perhaps matches TRBD2 (6 bases). V was shortened by 5 bases and J by 3 bases, with 17 bases between the two germline ends. Germline V gives CDR1 LGHDT, CDR2 YNNKEL (reference sequence). The CDR3 runs 15 residues. CDR3 loop: CASSEGTSGDYEQYF. CDR3 sequence (DNA): TGTGCCAGCAGCGAAGGAACTTCGGGGGACTACGAGCAGTACTTC.

This sequence joins TRBV20-1 and TRBJ2-5; D is undetermined. The CDR3 covers 13 residues. The germline V gene has CDR1 DFQATT and CDR2 SNEGSKA (reference sequence). V was trimmed by 0 bases and J by 0 bases, leaving 5 bases between them. The chain's CDR3 is CSAREPNQETQYF. CDR3 bases: TGCAGTGCTAGAGAACCGAACCAAGAGACCCAGTACTTC.

Concerning this clonotype itself: The germline gene is not matched at one end of the junction; a read error may be the cause. This chain uses TRBV9 with TRBJ2-7, with unresolved D. Germline V gives CDR1 SGDLS, CDR2 YYNGEE. This CDR3 region has 14 residues. CDR3 nucleotides: TGTGCCAGCAGCGCTTCGACTGCTTCCTACGGGCAGTACTTC. It specifies CASSASTASYGQYF.

The chain combines TRBV28 with TRBJ1-2; D perhaps matches TRBD1 (5 bases). Per germline, CDR1 MDHEN and CDR2 SYDVKM. Trimming shortened V by 4 bases and J by 4 bases, and 13 bases separated the two germline ends. The CDR3 length is 14 residues. The DNA for the CDR3 is TGTGCCAGCAGTTCCGCGACAGTCCTCTATGGCTACACCTTC. Protein: CASSSATVLYGYTF.

This clonotype came up a few times. This chain joins TRBV6-6 and TRBJ2-7; TRBD1 matches 7 bases. Germline-derived CDR1 and CDR2 are MNHNY and SVGAGI (reference sequence). V shed 0 bases, J shed 2 bases, and the junction held 7 bases outside the gene matches. The CDR3 contains 16 residues. The CDR3 DNA is TGTGCCAGCAGTTACTCGGAAGGACAGGTTGCCTACGAGCAGTACTTC. Its protein is CASSYSEGQVAYEQYF.

The J gene is TRBJ2-7, the V gene TRBV6-5, with TRBD2 identical over 7 bases. This CDR3 spans 15 amino acids. Germline-derived CDR1 and CDR2 are MNHEY and SVGAGI. The V and J ends lost 6 bases and 0 bases, in that order; junction bases with no gene match: 8. The CDR3 DNA is TGTGCCAGCAGAGGCCTAGCGGAGAGCTCCTACGAGCAGTACTTC. Amino acids: CASRGLAESSYEQYF.

About this clonotype: Germline is not matched at one junction end, which may reflect a read error. J is TRBJ2-3 and V is TRBV4-3; 8 nucleotides line up with TRBD1. The CDR3 is made up of 15 amino acids. CDR1 is LGHNA, CDR2 YSLEER, per germline. The CDR3 coding sequence is TGCGCCGGCAGCCAAGGGACAGGACGCACAGATACGCAGTATTTT. Amino acid sequence: CAGSQGTGRTDTQYF.

This clonotype turned up a few times. The chain combines TRBV9 with TRBJ1-6; TRBD1 is a possible D gene (6 bases). This CDR3 comprises 15 residues. Germline CDR1 SGDLS, CDR2 YYNGEE. Trimming shortened V by 2 bases and J by 4 bases, and 10 bases separated the two germline ends. The CDR3 here is CASSVSDRYNSPLHF. Here the CDR3 DNA reads TGTGCCAGCAGCGTTTCCGACAGGTATAATTCACCCCTCCACTTT.

This clonotype occurred a few times. The rearrangement links TRBV20-1 to TRBJ2-7, with 10 bases fitting TRBD2. Germline CDR1 reads DFQATT; CDR2 reads SNEGSKA (reference sequence). V lost 2 bases to trimming and J lost 6 bases; unmatched junction nucleotides: 10. The CDR3 totals 15 residues. This chain's CDR3 is CSARQSTSGTCEQYF. The CDR3 DNA sequence: TGCAGTGCTAGACAATCTACTAGCGGGACCTGCGAGCAGTACTTC.

The chain has TRBV5-1 and TRBJ2-1, with D perhaps matching TRBD1 or TRBD2 (5 bases each). The V gene's germline CDR1 is SGHRS and CDR2 YFSETQ. V lost 4 bases and J lost 1, with 18 bases in between. There are 17 residues in the CDR3. In DNA form, the CDR3 reads TGCGCCAGCAGCAATGGGTGGCGTGGGGGTTCCTACAATGAGCAGTTCTTC. This gives the protein CASSNGWRGGSYNEQFF.

This rearrangement joins TRBV4-1 to TRBJ1-6; D remains unclear. The V gene's germline CDR1 is MGHRA and CDR2 YSYEKL. V shed 3 bases and J shed 7 bases, with 10 bases lying between them. CDR3 length: 14 residues. The CDR3 coding sequence is TGCGCCAGCAGCCACCCCGGGTTGAATTCACCCCTCCACTTT. Encoded protein: CASSHPGLNSPLHF.